The 14 T cell receptor beta chains in this list originate from one sample, sequenced in a study of T cell changes during pregnancy in multiple sclerosis. TCRdb's table, derived via immunoSEQ multiplex PCR, lists solely in-frame clones and lacks some. The sample includes around 75,000 clones, approximately 93% of them seen just once. Sequenced material: CD4+ T cells from peripheral blood mononuclear cells, taken after pregnancy. These receptors were obtained from a female donor with multiple sclerosis, enrolled in a pregnancy study.

V usage is TRBV27 and J usage is TRBJ1-5, with D uncertain. V dropped 5 bases and J dropped 3 bases, with 11 bases sitting between them. The CDR3 is made up of 14 amino acids. Germline CDR1 MNHEY, CDR2 SMNVEV (reference sequence). CDR3 DNA: TGTGCCAGCAGTCCAAGGGAGCCCAATCAGCCCCAGCATTTT. Amino acid sequence: CASSPREPNQPQHF.

The chain is built from TRBV2 and TRBJ2-7, with 9 bases aligning to TRBD1. Trimming at V came to 11 bases and at J to 2 bases, leaving 10 bases not matched to a gene. This CDR3 is 14 amino acids long. In germline, CDR1 is SNHLY, CDR2 FYNNEI. In nucleotides, the CDR3 is TGTGCCGCAAAGCCCGGGACAGGGACCTACGAGCAGTACTTC. Translation gives CAAKPGTGTYEQYF. Together with reference TRBV2 and TRBJ2-7, the CDR3 gives the full variable domain: EPEVTQTPSHQVTQMGQEVILRCVPISNHLYFYWYRQILGQKVEFLVSFYNNEISEKSEIFDDQFSVERPDGSNFTLKIRSTKLEDSAMYFCAAKPGTGTYEQYFGPGTRLTVT.

This clone came up once. The chain employs TRBV29-1 and TRBJ1-2, with 7 nucleotides matching TRBD1. The V gene end was trimmed by 6 bases and the J gene end by 2 bases; junction bases not matched to a gene: 3. This CDR3 contains 12 residues. Germline V lookup: CDR1 SQVTM, CDR2 ANQGSEA. This CDR3 reads CSVKTGNYGYTF. CDR3 nucleotide sequence: TGCAGCGTGAAGACAGGGAACTATGGCTACACCTTC.

The CDR3 DNA sequence: TGTGCCAGCAGTTTACAGGGGGCACGCCTCCACTTT. It encodes CASSLQGARLHF. V gene TRBV27 combines with J gene TRBJ1-6; 8 bases align to TRBD1. Germline-derived CDR1 and CDR2 are MNHEY and SMNVEV (reference sequence). Trimming took 2 bases from V and 15 from J; bases not matched to a gene: 3. CDR3 length equals 12 residues.

V is TRBV5-1 and J is TRBJ1-1; D not certain. Trimming took off 3 bases at V and 5 bases at J, with 11 bases between the two ends. This CDR3 is built from 13 residues. Germline V gene data show CDR1 as SGHRS and CDR2 as YFSETQ. The CDR3 protein is CASSSLINTEAFF. The CDR3 coding sequence is TGCGCCAGCAGCTCCCTAATTAATACTGAAGCTTTCTTT.

The chain employs TRBV5-1 and TRBJ2-2; 7 positions agree with TRBD1. V dropped 4 bases and J dropped 4; count of bases not matched to a gene: 4. This CDR3 has 14 amino acids. Germline assignment: CDR1 SGHRS and CDR2 YFSETQ. Here the CDR3 reads CASSQRQGTGELFF. Here the CDR3 DNA reads TGCGCCAGCAGCCAACGACAGGGCACCGGGGAGCTGTTTTTT.

This chain uses TRBV18 with TRBJ2-2, with a tentative D call TRBD2 (6 bases). V was pared by 1 base and J by 3 bases, with 9 bases between. The germline V gene encodes CDR1 KGHSH and CDR2 LQKENI. This CDR3 region has 15 residues. The CDR3 here is CASSPLRGDTGELFF. The CDR3 bases are TGTGCCAGCTCACCACTGCGGGGTGACACCGGGGAGCTGTTTTTT.

This sequence joins TRBV27 and TRBJ2-2; 10 bases map to TRBD1. The V segment lost 7 bases and the J segment 3 bases; nucleotides outside the gene matches: 17. CDR3 size: 19 residues. Germline CDR1 reads MNHEY; CDR2 reads SMNVEV (reference sequence). CDR3 DNA sequence: TGTGCCAGCACCGGGACCGATTTCGACAGGGGGCAGTACACCGGGGAGCTGTTTTTT. Residues: CASTGTDFDRGQYTGELFF.

This rearrangement joins TRBV4-3 to TRBJ2-7; 9 bases map to TRBD2. The V and J ends lost 0 bases and 5 bases, in that order; junction bases with no gene match: 5. Germline V gene data show CDR1 as LGHNA and CDR2 as YSLEER. This CDR3 spans 15 amino acids. Written as DNA, the CDR3 is TGCGCCAGCAGCCAAGAGGCGCGGGGGGGCGACGAGCAGTACTTC. This codes for CASSQEARGGDEQYF.

The chain employs TRBV19 and TRBJ1-5; perhaps TRBD1 as D (5 bases). This CDR3 has 16 residues. CDR1 is LNHDA and CDR2 is SQIVND in the germline V gene (reference sequence). V shed 7 bases and J shed 2 bases, with 18 bases lying between them. CDR3: CASNPGLGWGNQPQHF. The CDR3 DNA sequence: TGTGCCAGTAACCCAGGGTTAGGATGGGGCAATCAGCCCCAGCATTTT.

This clone appeared once. V gene TRBV5-4 combines with J gene TRBJ2-1, with 8 bases that match TRBD2. CDR3 length: 16 residues. With V trimmed by 6 bases and J by 3 bases, 11 bases remained unmatched. CDR1 SGHNT and CDR2 YYREEE come from the germline V gene (reference sequence). This CDR3 is CASTTGLADLYNEQFF. The CDR3 DNA follows: TGTGCCAGCACCACCGGACTAGCAGACCTCTACAATGAGCAGTTCTTC.

CDR3 nucleotides: TGTGCCAGCAGCGTAGGCAGCGGGAGAACCCACGAGCAGTACTTC. It codes for CASSVGSGRTHEQYF. V usage is TRBV9 and J usage is TRBJ2-7; TRBD2 aligns across 8 bases. The germline V gene encodes CDR1 SGDLS and CDR2 YYNGEE. V shed 0 bases and J 5 bases; nucleotides not matched to a gene: 7. This CDR3 region has 15 residues.

This chain connects TRBV11-2 to TRBJ2-7, with 7 bases matching TRBD1. J gave up 3 bases and V 1 base, and 3 bases lay outside the gene matches. The CDR3 sequence is 14 residues long. Germline assignment: CDR1 SGHAT and CDR2 FQNNGV. The CDR3 here is CASSLVRGSYEQYF. The CDR3 DNA sequence: TGTGCCAGCAGCTTAGTCAGGGGGAGCTACGAGCAGTACTTC.

The chain combines TRBV5-1 with TRBJ2-3; 13 bases match TRBD2. J lost 6 bases, V lost 5 bases, and 15 bases had no gene match. CDR1 and CDR2 (germline): SGHRS, YFSETQ. The CDR3 extends over 18 amino acids. The DNA of the CDR3 is TGCGCCAGCAGTTCCGCCGGGACTAGCGGGACAATTGGCGATACGCAGTATTTT. Translating it yields CASSSAGTSGTIGDTQYF.